Below, 14 T cell receptor beta chains from the same sample are listed, as sequenced in a study of Ad26.COV2.S vaccination and SARS-CoV-2 variants. The treatment denotes: 19 received Ad26.COV2.S at low or high dose, single or two shots; about 5 received placebo; per-sample allocation not given. Collection of samples fell on day 63 after the first vaccine or placebo injection. Repertoires were generated with immunoSEQ multiplex PCR, while TCRdb's copy carries only in-frame clones and drops some. Among about 280,000 clones, more than 70% were seen once, and the ten largest hold 2.5% to 3.5%. Here the sequenced sample was peripheral blood, taken in a trial of Ad26.COV2.S vaccine versus placebo. These receptors all come from a person between 18 and 65 years old who received the Ad26.COV2.S COVID-19 vaccine or a placebo.

J is TRBJ2-3 and V is TRBV7-9; maybe TRBD2 (5 bases). Germline V gene lookup returns CDR1 SEHNR and CDR2 FQNEAQ (reference sequence). Trimming removed 6 bases at V and 5 bases at J, with 15 bases between. This CDR3 comprises 14 residues. CDR3 amino acids: CASRPTGLGDTQYF. CDR3 nucleotides: TGTGCCAGCAGACCCACGGGGTTGGGAGATACGCAGTATTTT.

V usage is TRBV28 and J usage is TRBJ2-7; 7 bases match TRBD2. V was pared by 8 bases and J by 3 bases, with 7 bases of the junction left unmatched. The CDR3 runs 13 residues. Germline assignment: CDR1 MDHEN and CDR2 SYDVKM. The CDR3 loop reads CASGREPFYEQYF. As DNA, the CDR3 is TGTGCCAGCGGGAGGGAACCCTTCTACGAGCAGTACTTC.

For the CDR3, the DNA is TGTGCCAGCAGCACCCTCGATGAGCAGTTCTTC. Encoded protein: CASSTLDEQFF. This rearrangement joins TRBV27 to TRBJ2-1; D gene unclear. The V end was cut by 6 bases, the J end by 8 bases, with 8 bases between. Germline-derived CDR1 and CDR2 are MNHEY and SMNVEV (reference sequence). The CDR3 runs to 11 residues.

The J gene is TRBJ2-7, the V gene TRBV7-2; D is ambiguous. The CDR3 is 13 amino acids. V lost 1 base, J lost 5 bases, and 9 bases lay in between. CDR1 is SGHTA and CDR2 is FQGNSA in the germline V gene. CDR3 sequence reads: CASSLETIHEQYF. The DNA for the CDR3 is TGTGCCAGCAGCTTAGAAACAATCCACGAGCAGTACTTC.

V usage is TRBV5-4 and J usage is TRBJ1-1; D may be TRBD1 (5 bases). Germline V lookup: CDR1 SGHNT, CDR2 YYREEE (reference sequence). The CDR3 length is 19 residues. Deletions cut 0 bases from V and 0 bases from J, with 21 bases between. CDR3 sequence (DNA): TGTGCCAGCAGCTTGGGGTTGATGGGACTACCAGTGATGAACACTGAAGCTTTCTTT. The encoded protein is CASSLGLMGLPVMNTEAFF.

The V gene is TRBV5-4, the J gene TRBJ2-7; a possible D gene is TRBD2 (6 bases). Germline CDR1 and CDR2: SGHNT and YYREEE (reference sequence). CDR3 length equals 14 residues. V was shortened by 4 bases and J by 2 bases, with 13 bases between the two germline ends. The CDR3 DNA reads as TGTGCCAGCAGCGAGGGAGGCGGTACCTACGAGCAGTACTTC. It translates to CASSEGGGTYEQYF.

The chain employs TRBV7-2 and TRBJ2-7; D remains ambiguous. This CDR3 contains 13 residues. The ends were cut back, 4 bases at V and 4 bases at J, with 11 bases in the middle. Germline CDR1 is SGHTA and CDR2 is FQGNSA. The CDR3 DNA follows: TGTGCCAGCAGCTCCGGACGGATATACGAGCAGTACTTC. It translates to CASSSGRIYEQYF.

The chain uses TRBV5-1 and TRBJ2-7; no clear D gene. CDR3 size: 14 residues. V was trimmed by 0 bases and J by 3 bases, leaving 10 bases between them. Germline CDR1 and CDR2: SGHRS and YFSETQ. The CDR3: CASSLGPSGYEQYF. The CDR3 bases are TGCGCCAGCAGCTTGGGGCCCTCGGGCTACGAGCAGTACTTC.

The chain is built from TRBV12-3 or TRBV12-4 and TRBJ1-1; no reliable D call. Trimming stripped 0 bases from V and 6 bases from J, with 8 bases between. The CDR3 contains 13 residues. The CDR3 DNA reads TGTGCCAGCAGTTTAGCAGGGCTGCCTGAAGCTTTCTTT. Protein product: CASSLAGLPEAFF.

This sequence joins TRBV6-2 or TRBV6-3 and TRBJ2-2, with no clear D. The CDR3 contains 11 residues. Trimming removed 5 bases from V and 6 bases from J, with 4 bases in between. Germline V CDR1 and CDR2: MNHEY, SVGEGT. CDR3 DNA: TGTGCCAGCAGTCAATCCGGGGAGCTGTTTTTT. It encodes CASSQSGELFF.

The CDR3 coding sequence is TGTGCCAGCTACTCCCGGCGGGCAGTAAAGAACACTGAAGCTTTCTTT. Translated: CASYSRRAVKNTEAFF. The chain combines TRBV18 with TRBJ1-1; D ambiguous. Germline assignment: CDR1 KGHSH and CDR2 LQKENI. This CDR3 is 16 amino acids long. V was shortened by 7 bases and J by 1 base, with 19 bases between the two germline ends.

This clone came up once. The chain uses TRBV5-6 and TRBJ2-7, with D perhaps TRBD2 (5 bases). The CDR3 is 14 residues long. Looked up from germline, CDR1 is SGHDT and CDR2 is YYEEEE. The ends were cut back, 4 bases at V and 3 bases at J, with 14 bases in the middle. The CDR3 loop reads CASSPGFRLYEQYF. DNA of the CDR3: TGTGCCAGCAGCCCGGGATTCCGACTCTACGAGCAGTACTTC. The variable domain in full, with the rest retrieved from reference TRBV5-6 and TRBJ2-7, is DAGVTQSPTHLIKTRGQQVTLRCSPKSGHDTVSWYQQALGQGPQFIFQYYEEEERQRGNFPDRFSGHQFPNYSSELNVNALLLGDSALYLCASSPGFRLYEQYFGPGTRLTVT.

The chain couples TRBV7-6 to TRBJ2-7; 7 bases are a match to TRBD2. Germline V lookup: CDR1 SGHVS, CDR2 FNYEAQ. This CDR3 is built from 15 residues. The J segment lost 3 bases and the V segment lost 5 bases, leaving 10 bases of the junction unmatched. The CDR3 bases are TGTGCCAGCAGCCAGCGGCCGGGGAGGGACTACGAGCAGTACTTC. Translated: CASSQRPGRDYEQYF.

This chain links TRBV30 with TRBJ1-5; 8 positions match TRBD1. The germline gives CDR1 GTSNPN, CDR2 SVGIG (reference sequence). The length of the CDR3 is 17 residues. The V and J ends lost 2 bases and 0 bases, in that order; junction bases with no gene match: 9. The CDR3 spells CAWSPRGTGYSNQPQHF. The CDR3 region has the DNA TGTGCCTGGAGTCCGAGGGGGACAGGCTATAGCAATCAGCCCCAGCATTTT.